A few counts support the clone carrying this TCR beta chain. Its antigen is currently unknown. The data derive from a study of blood T cells in healthy people across ages. Study in general: Through template switching, about one barcoded beta molecule was captured per two T cells, as measured in model experiments.

The second PCR ran about 6 to 12 cycles with a sample-barcoded 5' primer and J-beta primers. One entry per CDR3 protein, called by TCRdb with MiXCR from the 5' RACE reads. The data show some 1.4 million distinct CDR3 sequences, with approximately 38% seen just once and roughly 7.9% held by the top ten. The CDR3 runs to 13 residues. Trimming pared 8 bases from V and 7 bases from J, leaving 15 bases between. Germline V gene lookup returns CDR1 ENHRY and CDR2 SYGVKD. Study results and caveats: Long-lived donors exceeded aged donors in naive CD4+ cells and diversity.

Researchers isolated at least 7 million PBMCs per sample. Material for sequencing was blood. The chain links TRBV10-3 to TRBJ1-5; possible D gene TRBD1, 5 bases. This TCR came from a woman under 30 in good health. The CDR3 coding sequence is TGTGCCATCTCCGGGGGGTCGGAGCAGCCCCAGCATTTT. Translating it yields CAISGGSEQPQHF.